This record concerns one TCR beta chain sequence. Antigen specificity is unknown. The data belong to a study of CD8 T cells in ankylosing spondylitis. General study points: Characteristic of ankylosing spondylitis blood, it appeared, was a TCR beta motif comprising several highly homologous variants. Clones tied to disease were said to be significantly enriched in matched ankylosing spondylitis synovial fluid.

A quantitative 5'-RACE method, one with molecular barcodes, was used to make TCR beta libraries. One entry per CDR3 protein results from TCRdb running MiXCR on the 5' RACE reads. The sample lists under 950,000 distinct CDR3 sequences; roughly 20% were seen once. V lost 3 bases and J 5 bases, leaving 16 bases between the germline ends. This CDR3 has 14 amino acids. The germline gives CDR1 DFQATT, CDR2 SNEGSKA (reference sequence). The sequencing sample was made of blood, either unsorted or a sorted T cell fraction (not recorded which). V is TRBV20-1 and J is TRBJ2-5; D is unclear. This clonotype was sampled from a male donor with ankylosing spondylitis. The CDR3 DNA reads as TGCAGTGCTAGGGGGAAGACGGTAATCGAGACCCAGTACTTC. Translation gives CSARGKTVIETQYF.